The 20 T cell receptor beta chains below were found in one sample sequenced in a study of shared clonotypes between healthy human individuals. Naive CD8 isolation took CD45RO-negative cells positively selected for CCR7 and excluded terminally differentiated effector memory CD45RA+ cells. The method was immunoSEQ multiplex PCR; TCRdb's version includes in-frame clones alone and lacks a portion of them. The table has 800,000 to 950,000 clones, about 97% seen once. The source material was naive CD8+ T cells sorted from blood. These receptors came from a young man in good health.

V gene TRBV7-9 combines with J gene TRBJ2-5; D is perhaps TRBD2 (5 bases). CDR3 size: 18 residues. Per germline, CDR1 SEHNR and CDR2 FQNEAQ (reference sequence). V was cut by 5 bases and J by 0 bases, with 22 bases left in between. The CDR3 here is CASSPPLPGTQNQETQYF. The CDR3, as DNA: TGTGCCAGCAGCCCCCCTTTACCGGGAACGCAGAACCAAGAGACCCAGTACTTC.

The rearrangement uses TRBV30 and TRBJ2-2, with D hard to call. Germline-derived CDR1 and CDR2 are GTSNPN and SVGIG (reference sequence). With 4 bases removed from V and 9 bases from J, the gap between germline ends came to 12 bases. The CDR3 consists of 12 residues. The CDR3 here is CAWTSPSRELFF. The CDR3 DNA follows: TGTGCCTGGACCAGCCCCAGCCGGGAGCTGTTTTTT. Drawing the rest from reference TRBV30 and TRBJ2-2, the complete variable domain is SQTIHQWPATLVQPVGSPLSLECTVEGTSNPNLYWYRQAAGRGLQLLFYSVGIGQISSEVPQNLSASRPQDRQFILSSKKLLLSDSGFYLCAWTSPSRELFFGEGSRLTVL.

This clone was seen once. The rearrangement joins TRBV7-2 to TRBJ2-5, with 8 bases that match TRBD2. After removal of 8 bases from V and 2 bases from J, the junction contained 7 bases not matched to a gene. The CDR3 has 14 amino acids. The germline CDR1 and CDR2 sequences are SGHTA and FQGNSA. This chain's CDR3 is CASLNIAGQETQYF. CDR3 nucleotide sequence: TGTGCCAGCCTCAACATAGCGGGACAAGAGACCCAGTACTTC.

The rearrangement links TRBV7-9 to TRBJ1-1; D may be TRBD1 (5 bases). The germline gives CDR1 SEHNR, CDR2 FQNEAQ (reference sequence). V lost 5 bases and J 0 bases, leaving 16 bases between the germline ends. CDR3 size: 16 residues. CDR3 protein: CASSLPGDGMNTEAFF. The CDR3 nucleotides read TGTGCCAGCAGCCTCCCGGGGGACGGGATGAACACTGAAGCTTTCTTT.

The count of this clone is one. V is TRBV11-2 and J is TRBJ2-7; 11 bases match TRBD2. J was trimmed by 2 bases and V by 5 bases; bases with no gene match: 5. This CDR3 is 15 amino acids long. CDR1 is SGHAT, CDR2 FQNNGV, per germline. CDR3 residues: CASSQTSGDTYEQYF. CDR3 bases: TGTGCCAGCAGCCAGACTAGCGGGGACACCTACGAGCAGTACTTC.

The chain joins TRBV2 to TRBJ2-1; TRBD1 might be the D (6 bases). Deletions cut 11 bases from V and 4 bases from J, with 12 bases between. CDR3 length equals 12 residues. Germline assignment: CDR1 SNHLY and CDR2 FYNNEI. The CDR3 is CAGGQQYNEQFF. The DNA of the CDR3 is TGTGCCGGTGGACAGCAGTACAATGAGCAGTTCTTC.

The V call is TRBV10-3, the J call TRBJ2-7; maybe TRBD2 (5 bases). This CDR3 spans 14 amino acids. Looked up from germline, CDR1 is ENHRY and CDR2 is SYGVKD. Trimming cost V 2 bases and J 0 bases, with 8 bases left between them. This CDR3 reads CAISEVGSSYEQYF. DNA for the CDR3: TGTGCCATCAGTGAGGTTGGGAGCTCCTACGAGCAGTACTTC.

The chain has TRBV6-6 and TRBJ2-1; tentative D call: TRBD2 (5 bases). The ends were cut back, 5 bases at V and 8 bases at J, with 13 bases in the middle. Germline V gene data show CDR1 as MNHNY and CDR2 as SVGAGI (reference sequence). The CDR3 length is 13 residues. CDR3 loop: CASSVPLGDEQFF. The CDR3 coding sequence is TGTGCCAGCAGTGTTCCCCTCGGGGATGAGCAGTTCTTC.

V usage is TRBV5-1 and J usage is TRBJ2-2; D gene uncertain. V was shortened by 2 bases and J by 2 bases, with 16 bases between the two germline ends. CDR1 and CDR2 from the germline V gene are SGHRS and YFSETQ. The CDR3 length is 17 residues. The CDR3 protein is CASSLTANPINTGELFF. CDR3 sequence (DNA): TGCGCCAGCAGCTTAACAGCCAACCCCATCAACACCGGGGAGCTGTTTTTT.

A few counts support this clone. V usage is TRBV15 and J usage is TRBJ2-5; 9 nucleotides agree with TRBD2. Germline V gene sequence: CDR1 LNHNV, CDR2 YYDKDF (reference sequence). The CDR3 runs 16 residues. With V trimmed by 3 bases and J by 1 base, 6 bases remained unmatched. The CDR3 region has the DNA TGTGCCACCAGCAGCTCTAGCGGGACCCTCCAAGAGACCCAGTACTTC. It encodes CATSSSSGTLQETQYF.

The chain uses TRBV4-2 and TRBJ2-7; D ambiguous. Germline CDR1 LGHNA, CDR2 YNFKEQ. CDR3 length: 15 residues. V lost 0 bases and J lost 2, with 11 bases in between. The CDR3 is CASSQDRMQAYEQYF. DNA for the CDR3: TGTGCCAGCAGCCAAGATAGGATGCAAGCCTACGAGCAGTACTTC.

The V call is TRBV9, the J call TRBJ1-1; D gene unclear. CDR1 and CDR2 (germline): SGDLS, YYNGEE. V dropped 0 bases and J dropped 6 bases, with 12 bases sitting between them. This CDR3 has 14 amino acids. The CDR3, as DNA: TGTGCCAGCAGCGTAGGGGTTGTGGGTCCTGAAGCTTTCTTT. Amino acids: CASSVGVVGPEAFF.

The V and J genes are TRBV6-5 and TRBJ2-7; D might be TRBD2 (5 bases). Germline V CDR1 and CDR2: MNHEY, SVGAGI. The CDR3 contains 15 residues. Deletions cut 2 bases from V and 2 bases from J, with 13 bases between. CDR3 region: CASSYGRGLTYEQYF. The CDR3 DNA is TGTGCCAGCAGTTACGGCAGAGGGTTGACCTACGAGCAGTACTTC.

For the CDR3, the DNA is TGTGCCTGGAGTCACCTCGGCAGGACTGATGTGCAGTACTTC. It specifies CAWSHLGRTDVQYF. The chain has TRBV30 and TRBJ2-7; possibly TRBD2 for D (5 bases). Per the germline V gene, CDR1 is GTSNPN and CDR2 is SVGIG (reference sequence). The CDR3 has 14 residues. V gave up 2 bases and J gave up 9 bases, with 20 bases separating them.

The CDR3 spells CASSQRQGNEQFF. The CDR3 DNA reads TGTGCCAGCAGCCAACGACAGGGCAATGAGCAGTTCTTC. The gene calls are TRBV27 and TRBJ2-1, with 7 bases identical to TRBD1. This CDR3 contains 13 residues. V dropped 6 bases and J dropped 6; count of bases not matched to a gene: 5. CDR1 is MNHEY and CDR2 is SMNVEV in the germline V gene (reference sequence).

CDR3 bases: TGTGCCAGCAGTTACCTCCGCGCAACTAATGAAAAACTGTTTTTT. As protein: CASSYLRATNEKLFF. This chain uses TRBV6-5 with TRBJ1-4; D remains ambiguous. CDR1 MNHEY and CDR2 SVGAGI come from the germline V gene. Trimming shortened V by 2 bases and J by 0 bases, and 7 bases separated the two germline ends. This CDR3 is built from 15 residues.

DNA for the CDR3: TGTGCCAGCAGTCCACTAGCCTACTCCTACAATGAGCAGTTCTTC. Translated, it gives CASSPLAYSYNEQFF. The genes are TRBV27 and TRBJ2-1; tentatively, D is TRBD2 (6 bases). V shed 5 bases and J shed 0 bases, with 11 bases lying between them. The CDR3 is 15 residues long. Germline V gives CDR1 MNHEY, CDR2 SMNVEV (reference sequence).

V is TRBV9 and J is TRBJ1-1; D remains ambiguous. This CDR3 has 14 amino acids. Looked up from germline, CDR1 is SGDLS and CDR2 is YYNGEE. V was cut by 4 bases and J by 1 base, with 11 bases left in between. CDR3 in DNA: TGTGCCAGCAGCCCCCGAGGGAAGAACACTGAAGCTTTCTTT. Its translation is CASSPRGKNTEAFF.

V is TRBV7-2 and J is TRBJ2-1, with D uncertain. Trimming removed 5 bases at V and 5 bases at J, with 16 bases between. This CDR3 has 15 amino acids. Germline CDR1 reads SGHTA; CDR2 reads FQGNSA. The CDR3 region is CASSLTPRRDNEQFF. The CDR3 nucleotides are TGTGCCAGCAGCCTTACCCCGAGGAGAGACAATGAGCAGTTCTTC.

This chain joins TRBV2 and TRBJ1-1, with D possibly TRBD1 on 5 matching bases. The CDR3 length is 14 residues. Germline CDR1 reads SNHLY; CDR2 reads FYNNEI. Trimming removed 6 bases from V and 4 bases from J, with 15 bases in between. The CDR3 DNA reads TGTGCCAGCAGGCAGGGTGTCGTTGGCACTGAAGCTTTCTTT. Amino acid sequence: CASRQGVVGTEAFF. The variable domain in full, with the rest retrieved from reference TRBV2 and TRBJ1-1, is EPEVTQTPSHQVTQMGQEVILRCVPISNHLYFYWYRQILGQKVEFLVSFYNNEISEKSEIFDDQFSVERPDGSNFTLKIRSTKLEDSAMYFCASRQGVVGTEAFFGQGTRLTVV.